Here is one T cell receptor (beta chain) with its context. Its specificity is unknown. Germline CDR1 and CDR2: PRHDT and FYEKMQ (reference sequence). This CDR3 has 15 amino acids. Trimming left V 2 bases short and J 1 base short, with 10 bases between. These data are taken from a study of cytomegalovirus exposure and HLA in healthy donors. Whole-study context: A later analysis reported the same platform for the roughly 120 validation repertoires and the roughly 700 first-cohort repertoires.

Study-wide results and caveats: High specificity and sensitivity for cytomegalovirus status were reported for the classifier. The investigators catalogued some 150 TCR beta chains as cytomegalovirus-associated. It was found in a later analysis that first-cohort TCR clusters tended to co-occur in the 100 to 150 validation repertoires.

The protocol was immunoSEQ multiplex PCR, while the TCRdb copy is restricted to in-frame clones and leaves out a portion. Of 180,000 or so clones listed, 87% are singletons. The sample comprised PBMCs. The chain links TRBV13 to TRBJ2-3; perhaps TRBD2 as D (5 bases). The TCR was taken from a woman younger than 45 in good health and CMV-seronegative. CDR3 loop: CASSLIRGGTDTQYF. CDR3 DNA: TGTGCCAGCAGCTTAATCCGGGGAGGCACAGATACGCAGTATTTT.